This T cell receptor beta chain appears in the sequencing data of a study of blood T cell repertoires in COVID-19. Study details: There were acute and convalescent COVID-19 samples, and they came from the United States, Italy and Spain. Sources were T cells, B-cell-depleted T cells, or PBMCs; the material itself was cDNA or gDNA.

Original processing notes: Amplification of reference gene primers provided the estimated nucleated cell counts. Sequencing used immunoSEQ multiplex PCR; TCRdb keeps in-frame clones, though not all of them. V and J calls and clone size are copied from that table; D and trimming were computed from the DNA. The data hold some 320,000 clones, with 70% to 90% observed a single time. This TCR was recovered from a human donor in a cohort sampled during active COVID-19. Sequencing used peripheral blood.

In DNA form, the CDR3 reads TGTGCCAGCAGCTCCCCTTTGACAGGCCCGATGAACTATGGCTACACCTTC. Its protein product is CASSSPLTGPMNYGYTF. J is TRBJ1-2 and V is TRBV7-9, with TRBD1 as a possible D gene (6 bases). CDR3 length: 17 amino acids. V shed 4 bases and J shed 2 bases, with 20 bases lying between them. Germline V CDR1 and CDR2: SEHNR, FQNEAQ (reference sequence).